The next 32 T cell receptor beta chains were all read from a single sample in a study of blood T cell repertoires in COVID-19. Assay: immunoSEQ multiplex PCR; the TCRdb copy retains only in-frame clones and omits some. The data hold a few hundred thousand clones, with about nine tenths observed a single time. The sample taken for sequencing was PBMCs or T cells enriched from blood (not recorded which). Receptors were obtained from a man aged 25-45 years who had recovered from COVID-19.

The chain couples TRBV19 to TRBJ1-5; 10 nucleotides line up with TRBD1. In germline, CDR1 is LNHDA, CDR2 SQIVND (reference sequence). V was pared by 5 bases and J by 7 bases, with 5 bases of the junction left unmatched. This CDR3 is 14 amino acids long. This chain's CDR3 is CASSEPGQGQPQHF. The CDR3 DNA reads TGTGCCAGTAGTGAGCCGGGACAGGGGCAGCCCCAGCATTTT.

This chain links TRBV7-9 with TRBJ1-2, with TRBD1 matching over 8 bases. The CDR3 is 11 amino acids. Looked up from germline, CDR1 is SEHNR and CDR2 is FQNEAQ (reference sequence). J gave up 9 bases and V 5 bases, and 2 bases lay outside the gene matches. CDR3 region: CASSRDRSYTF. As DNA, the CDR3 is TGTGCCAGCAGCCGGGACAGGAGCTACACCTTC.

This chain uses TRBV7-9 with TRBJ2-2; 12 bases fit TRBD2. The germline V gene encodes CDR1 SEHNR and CDR2 FQNEAQ (reference sequence). The V segment lost 6 bases and the J segment 4 bases; nucleotides outside the gene matches: 9. This CDR3 has 17 amino acids. This chain's CDR3 is CASRPNLAGGPTGELFF. CDR3 sequence (DNA): TGTGCCAGCAGACCCAACCTAGCGGGGGGGCCCACCGGGGAGCTGTTTTTT.

The CDR3 nucleotides read TGTGCCAGTAGAGACCTAGGACAGGGGGTTGTCTATACCGGGGAGCTGTTTTTT. It is translated as CASRDLGQGVVYTGELFF. This rearrangement joins TRBV19 to TRBJ2-2; 10 bases line up with TRBD1. This CDR3 is built from 18 residues. Trimming took 6 bases from V and 5 from J; bases not matched to a gene: 15. Germline V gene sequence: CDR1 LNHDA, CDR2 SQIVND (reference sequence).

This clone was found once. DNA for the CDR3: TGCAGCGGACAGGGTCTCACTGAAGCTTTCTTT. It translates to CSGQGLTEAFF. The gene calls are TRBV29-1 and TRBJ1-1; 7 bases line up with TRBD1. The V gene end was trimmed by 7 bases and the J gene end by 4 bases; junction bases not matched to a gene: 3. The CDR3 extends over 11 amino acids. Per germline, CDR1 SQVTM and CDR2 ANQGSEA.

The V call is TRBV9, the J call TRBJ2-1; unclear D gene. This CDR3 spans 14 amino acids. Trimming pared 0 bases from V and 6 bases from J, leaving 10 bases between. Germline-derived CDR1 and CDR2 are SGDLS and YYNGEE. CDR3 DNA: TGTGCCAGCAGCGTAGGTATCTTGTTCAATGAGCAGTTCTTC. This translates into CASSVGILFNEQFF.

This sequence joins TRBV24-1 and TRBJ2-1, with 7 bases matching TRBD1. The trim removed 2 bases at V and 5 bases at J, leaving 2 bases unmatched. CDR1 is KGHDR and CDR2 is SFDVKD in the germline V gene. The CDR3 is 14 amino acids. As DNA, the CDR3 is TGTGCCACCAGTGATTGGGACAGCCACAATGAGCAGTTCTTC. Translation: CATSDWDSHNEQFF.

V usage is TRBV11-2 and J usage is TRBJ2-2; 10 bases are shared with TRBD2. CDR1 and CDR2 (germline): SGHAT, FQNNGV. CDR3 size: 17 residues. The V segment lost 0 bases and the J segment 6 bases; nucleotides outside the gene matches: 7. The CDR3 region is CASSLDLKRGGSGELFF. The CDR3 DNA reads TGTGCCAGCAGCTTAGATCTTAAGCGGGGGGGCTCCGGGGAGCTGTTTTTT.

Only a few counts were recorded for this clone. The V call is TRBV27, the J call TRBJ2-3, with D perhaps matching TRBD1 (6 bases). Trimming took 1 base from V and 1 from J, leaving 12 bases between them. Looked up from germline, CDR1 is MNHEY and CDR2 is SMNVEV (reference sequence). CDR3 size: 16 residues. The CDR3 is CASSLYAGVRTDTQYF. CDR3 in DNA: TGTGCCAGCAGTTTATACGCAGGGGTCCGCACAGATACGCAGTATTTT.

This clone was counted once. The rearrangement links TRBV10-2 to TRBJ1-3; D not resolved. The CDR3 is 15 residues long. Germline V gene sequence: CDR1 WSHSY, CDR2 SAAADI. Trimming took off 5 bases at V and 0 bases at J, with 11 bases between the two ends. The CDR3 DNA reads TGCGCCAGCAGTCCGAGTTACGACTCTGGAAACACCATATATTTT. Its protein is CASSPSYDSGNTIYF.

The chain couples TRBV21-1 to TRBJ1-4; the table's D call of TRBD1 was not tested on the DNA. TRBV21-1 is an annotated pseudogene. CDR3 size: 18 residues. The CDR3 region is CASSARDRGGSTNEKLFF. The DNA of the CDR3 is TGTGCCAGCAGCGCCCGGGACAGGGGGGGGTCAACTAATGAAAAACTGTTTTTT.

CDR3 DNA: TGTGCCAGCAGCTTGCTTCAGGGTTCTCTCCCCCAGCATTTT. Protein sequence: CASSLLQGSLPQHF. The chain is built from TRBV28 and TRBJ1-5; the D gene is possibly TRBD1 (5 bases). V shed 6 bases and J shed 10 bases, with 19 bases lying between them. The CDR3 extends over 14 amino acids. The germline CDR1 and CDR2 sequences are MDHEN and SYDVKM.

This chain links TRBV7-9 with TRBJ2-1; TRBD2 aligns across 10 bases. Germline V CDR1 and CDR2: SEHNR, FQNEAQ (reference sequence). The CDR3 has 17 residues. Germline trimming cut 5 bases from V and 6 bases from J; bases unmatched to any gene: 13. The CDR3 loop reads CASSLTGLRTSGNEQFF. CDR3 nucleotide sequence: TGTGCCAGCAGCCTGACAGGGCTAAGGACTAGCGGCAATGAGCAGTTCTTC.

The chain combines TRBV5-5 with TRBJ1-5; 7 bases are a match to TRBD1. Germline V gene data show CDR1 as SGHKS and CDR2 as YYEKEE (reference sequence). After removal of 2 bases from V and 4 bases from J, the junction contained 9 bases not matched to a gene. This CDR3 contains 16 residues. The CDR3 here is CASSFAVTGTNQPQHF. The CDR3 DNA reads TGTGCCAGCAGCTTCGCCGTGACAGGGACAAATCAGCCCCAGCATTTT.

The V call is TRBV6-2 or TRBV6-3, the J call TRBJ1-5; D gene uncertain. Germline V lookup: CDR1 MNHEY, CDR2 SVGEGT. The CDR3 consists of 17 residues. V lost 0 bases to trimming and J lost 2 bases, with 14 bases between them. The CDR3 protein is CASSYSMPGVGNQPQHF. CDR3 coding DNA: TGTGCCAGCAGTTACTCGATGCCCGGGGTTGGCAATCAGCCCCAGCATTTT.

The V gene is TRBV10-3, the J gene TRBJ2-7, with 13 bases lining up with TRBD2. The V gene end was trimmed by 5 bases and the J gene end by 3 bases; junction bases not matched to a gene: 10. This CDR3 is 17 amino acids long. CDR1 ENHRY and CDR2 SYGVKD come from the germline V gene. Written as DNA, the CDR3 is TGTGCCATCAGTAAGACTAGCGGGGGGCACAATAGCTACGAGCAGTACTTC. Protein product: CAISKTSGGHNSYEQYF.

The gene calls are TRBV7-9 and TRBJ1-1; 7 bases match TRBD1. This CDR3 is 14 amino acids long. The germline V gene encodes CDR1 SEHNR and CDR2 FQNEAQ (reference sequence). V shed 3 bases and J 2 bases; nucleotides not matched to a gene: 3. The CDR3 DNA follows: TGTGCCAGCAGCTTGACAGGGCTAAACACTGAAGCTTTCTTT. Translated: CASSLTGLNTEAFF.

This clone was recorded only once. V usage is TRBV6-2 or TRBV6-3 and J usage is TRBJ1-2; a possible D gene is TRBD1 (5 bases). This CDR3 is 13 amino acids long. CDR1 MNHEY and CDR2 SVGEGT come from the germline V gene. The V end lost 5 bases, the J end lost 3 bases, and 10 bases lay between the germline ends. The CDR3 loop is CASSPGFHYGYTF. CDR3 DNA: TGTGCCAGCAGTCCAGGGTTCCACTATGGCTACACCTTC.

The chain combines TRBV10-2 with TRBJ1-3, with 9 bases that match TRBD1. Germline loops: CDR1 WSHSY, CDR2 SAAADI. The V gene end was trimmed by 6 bases and the J gene end by 4 bases; junction bases not matched to a gene: 1. There are 13 residues in the CDR3. This CDR3 reads CASSGTGGNTIYF. CDR3 bases: TGCGCCAGCAGCGGGACAGGGGGAAACACCATATATTTT.

This clone has a handful of counts. DNA of the CDR3: TGTGCCAGCAGCTGGAGAACGACAGGGTTCGCCTACGAGCAGTACTTC. It codes for CASSWRTTGFAYEQYF. The gene calls are TRBV5-6 and TRBJ2-7, with 7 bases lining up with TRBD1. J lost 2 bases, V lost 3 bases, and 11 bases had no gene match. The CDR3 spans 16 residues. Germline loops: CDR1 SGHDT, CDR2 YYEEEE.

The chain recombines TRBV5-4 with TRBJ1-3; D is perhaps TRBD1 (6 bases). Germline-derived CDR1 and CDR2 are SGHNT and YYREEE (reference sequence). V lost 4 bases and J 4 bases, leaving 12 bases between the germline ends. The CDR3 has 14 amino acids. The CDR3 here is CASSATGSGNTIYF. Written as DNA, the CDR3 is TGTGCCAGCAGCGCCACAGGGTCCGGAAACACCATATATTTT. The variable domain in full, completed from reference TRBV5-4 and TRBJ1-3, reads ETGVTQSPTHLIKTRGQQVTLRCSSQSGHNTVSWYQQALGQGPQFIFQYYREEENGRGNFPPRFSGLQFPNYSSELNVNALELDDSALYLCASSATGSGNTIYFGEGSWLTVV.

This clone appeared once. This sequence joins TRBV7-2 and TRBJ2-7, with 8 bases identical to TRBD1. Germline lookup yields CDR1 SGHTA and CDR2 FQGNSA. Trimming took 5 bases from V and 5 from J; bases not matched to a gene: 5. The CDR3 consists of 13 residues. Here the CDR3 reads CASSLGQGNEQYF. DNA for the CDR3: TGTGCCAGCAGCCTAGGACAGGGCAACGAGCAGTACTTC.

In the case of this clone: This specimen includes other DNA sequences encoding the same CDR3. The rearrangement uses TRBV4-1 and TRBJ2-1; D possibly corresponds to TRBD1 (6 bases). Trimming removed 2 bases from V and 1 base from J, with 6 bases in between. Germline CDR1 MGHRA, CDR2 YSYEKL. CDR3 length: 14 residues. CDR3 sequence: CASSQQGSYNEQFF. The CDR3 nucleotides read TGCGCCAGCAGCCAACAGGGGTCCTACAATGAGCAGTTCTTC.

The gene calls are TRBV9 and TRBJ2-1, with 10 bases identical to TRBD2. V shed 2 bases and J 9 bases; nucleotides not matched to a gene: 11. The CDR3 is 16 residues long. Germline V gene lookup returns CDR1 SGDLS and CDR2 YYNGEE. The CDR3 sequence: CASSVFSQREGVEQFF. In DNA, the CDR3 is TGTGCCAGCAGCGTCTTTTCCCAGCGGGAGGGGGTTGAGCAGTTCTTC.

The table lists this clone with a count of one. The rearrangement uses TRBV19 and TRBJ2-4; D might be TRBD2 (6 bases). CDR3 length equals 22 residues. CDR1 is LNHDA, CDR2 SQIVND, per germline (reference sequence). Trimming took 7 bases from V and 0 from J, leaving 34 bases between them. The CDR3 DNA reads TGTGCCAGTAAAGGAGGGATACAGGCAACTAGCCCTCTACACGTAGCCAAAAACATTCAGTACTTC. It codes for CASKGGIQATSPLHVAKNIQYF.

The chain employs TRBV9 and TRBJ2-3; 14 bases match TRBD2. There are 15 residues in the CDR3. V shed 3 bases, J shed 7 bases, and the junction held 4 bases outside the gene matches. Germline V lookup: CDR1 SGDLS, CDR2 YYNGEE. The CDR3, as DNA: TGTGCCAGCAGCGAGACTAGCGGGGGGGGTAATACGCAGTATTTT. Translated: CASSETSGGGNTQYF.

The gene calls are TRBV19 and TRBJ1-1; no firm D call. The length of the CDR3 is 13 residues. The germline V and J ends were trimmed by 4 bases and 2 bases, with 8 bases remaining between them. Germline V gene data show CDR1 as LNHDA and CDR2 as SQIVND (reference sequence). CDR3 nucleotide sequence: TGTGCCAGTAGTAGTAGCACAAACACTGAAGCTTTCTTT. It yields the protein CASSSSTNTEAFF.

This chain links TRBV15 with TRBJ2-5; D uncertain. Germline V lookup: CDR1 LNHNV, CDR2 YYDKDF (reference sequence). Trimming stripped 0 bases from V and 5 bases from J, with 7 bases between. The CDR3 has 13 residues. Here the CDR3 reads CATSRDGLETQYF. The CDR3 region has the DNA TGTGCCACCAGCAGAGACGGGTTGGAGACCCAGTACTTC.

The DNA of the CDR3 is TGTGCCAGCAGCTCGACAGGGGCGCGGGGAAACACCATATATTTT. It is translated as CASSSTGARGNTIYF. V is TRBV7-8 and J is TRBJ1-3; TRBD1 aligns across 8 bases. The CDR3 runs to 15 residues. V trimming: 4 bases; J trimming: 4 bases; junction bases outside the gene matches: 6. CDR1 SGHVS and CDR2 FQNEAQ come from the germline V gene.

This clone was recorded only once. V usage is TRBV2 and J usage is TRBJ1-4; D is unclear. Germline lookup yields CDR1 SNHLY and CDR2 FYNNEI. The CDR3 has 14 residues. V lost 6 bases, J lost 0 bases, and 8 bases lay in between. CDR3 loop: CASRPGTTNEKLFF. The CDR3 region has the DNA TGTGCCAGCAGGCCCGGGACAACTAATGAAAAACTGTTTTTT.

The V and J genes are TRBV18 and TRBJ2-3, with D tentatively TRBD2 (6 bases). The V gene's germline CDR1 is KGHSH and CDR2 LQKENI. Trimming pared 2 bases from V and 1 base from J, leaving 10 bases between. There are 15 residues in the CDR3. CDR3: CASSPFASGTDTQYF. CDR3 nucleotides: TGTGCCAGCTCACCATTCGCTAGCGGCACAGATACGCAGTATTTT.

V and J are TRBV14 and TRBJ2-7, with 7 bases identical to TRBD1. V dropped 1 base and J dropped 0; count of bases not matched to a gene: 9. This CDR3 has 17 amino acids. CDR1 SGHDN and CDR2 FVKESK come from the germline V gene. CDR3 region: CASSQGYRGPISYEQYF. In DNA, the CDR3 is TGTGCCAGCAGCCAAGGGTACAGGGGTCCTATCTCCTACGAGCAGTACTTC. The whole variable domain, remainder taken from reference TRBV14 and TRBJ2-7, is EAGVTQFPSHSVIEKGQTVTLRCDPISGHDNLYWYRRVMGKEIKFLLHFVKESKQDESGMPNNRFLAERTGGTYSTLKVQPAELEDSGVYFCASSQGYRGPISYEQYFGPGTRLTVT.